This T cell receptor (beta chain) was captured by sequencing in a study of long-term antiretroviral therapy in people with HIV. Findings and caveats of the study: Dominant in the repertoire at all time points were clones expanded before ART. Specimens of blood were obtained during about 2003 to 2017, possibly under older ART regimens.

Germline V gives CDR1 SGHAT, CDR2 FQNNGV. The CDR3 has 15 residues. The J segment lost 8 bases and the V segment lost 4 bases, leaving 8 bases of the junction unmatched. This clone has just one count. Its antigen is as yet unknown. Version v3.0 of the immunoSEQ assay ran at survey level. Profiling relied on immunoSEQ multiplex PCR, and the TCRdb table lists in-frame clones only, not all of them. The sample shows tens of thousands of clones, approximately 95% of them seen only once. Specimen: unsorted PBMCs, collected 5.3 years after starting antiretroviral therapy. The chain recombines TRBV11-2 with TRBJ1-4; 9 nucleotides match TRBD1. This clonotype was obtained from a man aged 50 to 59 with HIV. The CDR3 region is CASSSNRGRGEKLFF. The CDR3 nucleotides read TGTGCCAGCAGCTCGAACAGGGGGCGAGGGGAAAAACTGTTTTTT.